Below are 24 T cell receptor beta chains sequenced from a single sample in a study of technical replicates of blood from several donors. The table came from immunoSEQ multiplex PCR; TCRdb's copy has only in-frame clones and leaves some out. The sample contains 75,000 to 90,000 clones, about 96% of which appear only once. Material: T cells isolated from PBMCs. The source is a human donor in good health.

The chain employs TRBV29-1 and TRBJ1-3; D possibly corresponds to TRBD1 (6 bases). Per the germline V gene, CDR1 is SQVTM and CDR2 is ANQGSEA. This CDR3 has 14 residues. The V end was cut by 3 bases, the J end by 2 bases, with 11 bases between. CDR3: CSVDRGATGNTIYF. CDR3 nucleotide sequence: TGCAGCGTTGATCGGGGGGCGACTGGAAACACCATATATTTT.

V is TRBV18 and J is TRBJ2-4; 9 bases are a match to TRBD2. V shed 2 bases and J 1 base; nucleotides not matched to a gene: 3. This CDR3 has 16 amino acids. The V gene's germline CDR1 is KGHSH and CDR2 LQKENI. The CDR3 reads CASSPRLAVAKNIQYF. DNA for the CDR3: TGTGCCAGCTCACCAAGACTAGCGGTGGCCAAAAACATTCAGTACTTC. Supplemented by reference TRBV18 and TRBJ2-4, the full variable domain reads NAGVMQNPRHLVRRRGQEARLRCSPMKGHSHVYWYRQLPEEGLKFMVYLQKENIIDESGMPKERFSAEFPKEGPSILRIQQVVRGDSAAYFCASSPRLAVAKNIQYFGAGTRLSVL.

Here the CDR3 reads CASSDGTGNTGELFF. For the CDR3, the DNA is TGTGCCAGCAGTGACGGGACAGGGAACACCGGGGAGCTGTTTTTT. The V gene is TRBV6-4, the J gene TRBJ2-2; the match to TRBD1 covers 8 bases. In germline, CDR1 is MRHNA, CDR2 SNTAGT. The CDR3 contains 15 residues. After removal of 2 bases from V and 1 base from J, the junction contained 0 bases not matched to a gene.

The V call is TRBV6-1, the J call TRBJ1-1; no firm D call. CDR3 size: 15 residues. CDR1 is MNHNS, CDR2 SASEGT, per germline. V lost 5 bases and J 1 base, leaving 14 bases between the germline ends. The chain's CDR3 is CASSPGREGNTEAFF. In nucleotides, the CDR3 is TGTGCCAGCAGTCCCGGGAGGGAAGGGAACACTGAAGCTTTCTTT.

The CDR3 sequence is CASRPGQITEAFF. CDR3 coding DNA: TGTGCCAGCAGGCCGGGACAGATCACTGAAGCTTTCTTT. The chain has TRBV28 and TRBJ1-1; 7 bases line up with TRBD1. V was clipped by 6 bases and J by 4 bases; unmatched bases: 5. The germline V gene encodes CDR1 MDHEN and CDR2 SYDVKM. This CDR3 spans 13 amino acids.

This sequence joins TRBV9 and TRBJ2-3, with 11 bases lining up with TRBD1. Germline V gene data show CDR1 as SGDLS and CDR2 as YYNGEE. V was pared by 4 bases and J by 0 bases, with 13 bases of the junction left unmatched. The CDR3 runs 19 residues. CDR3 amino acids: CASSHSTGTGGTSTDTQYF. DNA for the CDR3: TGTGCCAGCAGCCACTCAACCGGGACAGGGGGAACTAGCACAGATACGCAGTATTTT.

The sample holds one count of this clone. This specimen includes other DNA sequences encoding the same CDR3. Here the CDR3 DNA reads TGTGCCAGCAGCGTAGGTACTAGCGGGACCTACGAGCAGTACTTC. This codes for CASSVGTSGTYEQYF. The chain recombines TRBV9 with TRBJ2-7; 10 bases are a match to TRBD2. V lost 0 bases to trimming and J lost 2 bases; unmatched junction nucleotides: 2. The germline CDR1 and CDR2 sequences are SGDLS and YYNGEE. The CDR3 consists of 15 residues.

The rearrangement joins TRBV28 to TRBJ2-5; TRBD1 might be the D (6 bases). V was trimmed by 8 bases and J by 0 bases, leaving 7 bases between them. Germline values: CDR1 MDHEN, CDR2 SYDVKM. The CDR3 sequence is 12 residues long. The CDR3 nucleotides read TGTGCCAGCGGGGGCTACCAAGAGACCCAGTACTTC. Translated: CASGGYQETQYF.

This chain links TRBV2 with TRBJ2-7, with D perhaps matching TRBD1 (6 bases). This CDR3 is 15 amino acids long. The V gene's germline CDR1 is SNHLY and CDR2 FYNNEI. Trimming removed 2 bases from V and 0 bases from J, with 11 bases in between. CDR3 sequence reads: CASSENTDSSYEQYF. In nucleotides, the CDR3 is TGTGCCAGCAGTGAAAACACGGACAGCTCCTACGAGCAGTACTTC.

The genes are TRBV2 and TRBJ2-7; no reliable D call. Trimming left V 1 base short and J 7 bases short, with 8 bases between. The germline V gene encodes CDR1 SNHLY and CDR2 FYNNEI. The CDR3 is made up of 12 amino acids. The CDR3 loop is CASSEDTLEQYF. The CDR3 DNA is TGTGCCAGCAGTGAAGACACCCTGGAGCAGTACTTC.

The V gene is TRBV30, the J gene TRBJ2-1; 13 bases map to TRBD2. This CDR3 spans 14 amino acids. Per germline, CDR1 GTSNPN and CDR2 SVGIG (reference sequence). J was trimmed by 6 bases and V by 3 bases; bases with no gene match: 2. CDR3: CAWRTSGGGNEQFF. The CDR3 coding sequence is TGTGCCTGGAGAACTAGCGGGGGGGGCAATGAGCAGTTCTTC. Full variable domain (missing parts from reference TRBV30 and TRBJ2-1): SQTIHQWPATLVQPVGSPLSLECTVEGTSNPNLYWYRQAAGRGLQLLFYSVGIGQISSEVPQNLSASRPQDRQFILSSKKLLLSDSGFYLCAWRTSGGGNEQFFGPGTRLTVL.

The chain has TRBV2 and TRBJ1-2; 10 bases line up with TRBD1. Germline V gene sequence: CDR1 SNHLY, CDR2 FYNNEI. This CDR3 is built from 14 residues. V lost 5 bases to trimming and J lost 4 bases; unmatched junction nucleotides: 4. CDR3 sequence (DNA): TGTGCCAGCAGTCCCGGGACAGGGGTCTATGGCTACACCTTC. Encoded protein: CASSPGTGVYGYTF.

The chain carries TRBV11-3 and TRBJ2-2, with 7 positions matching TRBD1. The CDR3 is 14 amino acids. Looked up from germline, CDR1 is SGHNT and CDR2 is YENEEA. V was pared by 5 bases and J by 8 bases, with 8 bases of the junction left unmatched. The CDR3 sequence is CASSHGTVWGELFF. CDR3 bases: TGTGCCAGCAGCCATGGGACAGTTTGGGGGGAGCTGTTTTTT.

The chain couples TRBV5-1 to TRBJ2-7; tentative D call: TRBD1 (5 bases). The germline gives CDR1 SGHRS, CDR2 YFSETQ. There are 14 residues in the CDR3. V gave up 2 bases and J gave up 5 bases, with 14 bases separating them. CDR3 loop: CASSFQGALDEQYF. As DNA, the CDR3 is TGCGCCAGCAGCTTTCAAGGGGCCCTGGACGAGCAGTACTTC. Combining the CDR3 with reference TRBV5-1 and TRBJ2-7 gives the whole variable domain KAGVTQTPRYLIKTRGQQVTLSCSPISGHRSVSWYQQTPGQGLQFLFEYFSETQRNKGNFPGRFSGRQFSNSRSEMNVSTLELGDSALYLCASSFQGALDEQYFGPGTRLTVT.

The chain uses TRBV5-1 and TRBJ2-2, with a weak D call TRBD1 (5 bases). The germline gives CDR1 SGHRS, CDR2 YFSETQ. The V end lost 2 bases, the J end lost 1 base, and 9 bases lay between the germline ends. The CDR3 is 15 amino acids. CDR3 sequence reads: CASSFAGRNTGELFF. CDR3 bases: TGCGCCAGCAGCTTCGCAGGGCGGAACACCGGGGAGCTGTTTTTT.

The chain combines TRBV15 with TRBJ1-4, with D possibly matching TRBD1 (5 bases). Germline V gives CDR1 LNHNV, CDR2 YYDKDF (reference sequence). This CDR3 has 12 amino acids. With 5 bases removed from V and 10 bases from J, the gap between germline ends came to 11 bases. This chain's CDR3 is CATSGATGKLFF. The CDR3 DNA follows: TGTGCCACCAGCGGGGCCACCGGAAAACTGTTTTTT.

This chain links TRBV5-1 with TRBJ2-3, with D maybe TRBD1 (6 bases). Germline lookup yields CDR1 SGHRS and CDR2 YFSETQ. Trimming took 0 bases from V and 2 from J, leaving 10 bases between them. The length of the CDR3 is 15 residues. CDR3 sequence (DNA): TGCGCCAGCAGCTTGGAACAGGGTGACACAGATACGCAGTATTTT. Protein product: CASSLEQGDTDTQYF.

The chain is built from TRBV27 and TRBJ2-7; no reliable D call. Trimming cost V 0 bases and J 2 bases, with 11 bases left between them. CDR1 and CDR2 (germline): MNHEY, SMNVEV (reference sequence). The CDR3 is 15 residues long. The chain's CDR3 is CASSLSSRRTYEQYF. The CDR3 bases are TGTGCCAGCAGTTTATCTAGTAGGAGAACCTACGAGCAGTACTTC.

The chain combines TRBV13 with TRBJ1-1; possibly TRBD1 for D (6 bases). The germline V gene has CDR1 PRHDT and CDR2 FYEKMQ (reference sequence). The CDR3 loop spans 16 amino acids. The germline V and J ends were trimmed by 5 bases and 6 bases, with 22 bases remaining between them. DNA of the CDR3: TGTGCCAGCAGCCCCCCGAGGGCTACAGGGATGGCTGAAGCTTTCTTT. Residues: CASSPPRATGMAEAFF.

The chain has TRBV19 and TRBJ1-1, with no clear D. The CDR3 totals 13 residues. From germline, CDR1 is LNHDA and CDR2 SQIVND (reference sequence). Trimming left V 2 bases short and J 8 bases short, with 12 bases between. The CDR3 DNA reads as TGTGCCAGTAGTATATCGGAGCCCGCAGAAGCTTTCTTT. Translating gives CASSISEPAEAFF.

The chain employs TRBV5-1 and TRBJ2-3, with unresolved D. V lost 4 bases to trimming and J lost 1 base, with 13 bases between them. The CDR3 covers 15 residues. In germline, CDR1 is SGHRS, CDR2 YFSETQ. The CDR3 here is CASSPSNFGTDTQYF. CDR3 nucleotides: TGCGCCAGCAGCCCGTCAAACTTTGGCACAGATACGCAGTATTTT.

The rearrangement joins TRBV6-5 to TRBJ2-7; maybe TRBD2 (5 bases). Germline V gene lookup returns CDR1 MNHEY and CDR2 SVGAGI. The CDR3 runs 11 residues. V lost 6 bases and J lost 6, with 9 bases in between. The CDR3 protein is CASSLSGEQYF. In DNA form, the CDR3 reads TGTGCCAGCAGCCTCAGCGGCGAGCAGTACTTC.

V is TRBV30 and J is TRBJ2-7, with D maybe TRBD1 (5 bases). The CDR3 covers 13 residues. V shed 4 bases and J shed 6 bases, with 16 bases lying between them. The V gene's germline CDR1 is GTSNPN and CDR2 SVGIG (reference sequence). The CDR3: CAWNLLQAGEQYF. The CDR3 bases are TGTGCCTGGAACTTGTTACAGGCAGGCGAGCAGTACTTC. The complete variable domain, with remaining parts taken from reference TRBV30 and TRBJ2-7, reads SQTIHQWPATLVQPVGSPLSLECTVEGTSNPNLYWYRQAAGRGLQLLFYSVGIGQISSEVPQNLSASRPQDRQFILSSKKLLLSDSGFYLCAWNLLQAGEQYFGPGTRLTVT.

The rearrangement links TRBV6-4 to TRBJ1-4, with 7 bases identical to TRBD1. Per the germline V gene, CDR1 is MRHNA and CDR2 is SNTAGT. The CDR3 length is 14 residues. Trimming removed 5 bases from V and 5 bases from J; junction bases left unmatched: 5. CDR3 residues: CASSRGGKNEKLFF. CDR3 bases: TGTGCCAGCAGTAGAGGGGGCAAAAATGAAAAACTGTTTTTT.